This entry concerns a single T cell receptor beta chain. No antigen is known for it. A single record per CDR3 protein comes from TCRdb applying MiXCR to the reads. The data hold about 69,000 distinct CDR3 sequences, with 28% observed a single time. The data were obtained in a study of T cell repertoires in cytomegalovirus infection. Broader study findings: The ex vivo response was dominated by HLA-C-restricted CMV-specific TCR beta clonotypes.

Germline CDR1 reads WSHSY; CDR2 reads SAAADI. The CDR3 consists of 14 residues. Trimming stripped 2 bases from V and 4 bases from J, with 11 bases between. This receptor was obtained from a human donor in good health (CMV status not recorded). Some clones in this sample may be carry-over from other donors' samples. The sample consisted of CD8+ T cells from cultured PBMCs, taken from culture after CMV antigen stimulation. The chain carries TRBV10-2 and TRBJ1-1, with TRBD1 as a possible D gene (6 bases). The CDR3 DNA sequence: TGCGCCAGCAGTGAGGCAGGGGAGGGCACTGAAGCTTTCTTT. Its translation: CASSEAGEGTEAFF.